The present entry profiles one T cell receptor beta chain with its context. This clonotype turned up a few times. Its antigen target is currently unknown. No much larger clone is present one base from it, and per-base qualities are unavailable. The sample comes from a study of identical twins listed by TCRdb under 2016. Regarding the study in general: To test whether fetal clonotypes persist, this study deep-sequenced TCR alpha and beta repertoires from monozygotic twins, from unrelated adults of various ages, and from cord blood. Replicate twin experiments were performed at different times using different library preparation protocols to rule out contamination.

All donors were healthy Caucasians. The twin cohort consisted of three pairs of female monozygotic twins, all aged about 18 to 29 years. Positive isolation kits from Invitrogen were used to isolate CD4+ and CD8+ T cell populations. Broader findings and caveats from the paper: A weaker excess of twin sharing was found in beta out-of-frame sequences because the signal-to-noise ratio was lowered by fewer shared sequences. In monozygotic twins, out-of-frame TCR alpha sharing was systematically underestimated by recombination models, although the models agreed with sharing between unrelated individuals. Compared with coincidental sharing between unrelated individuals, an excess of low generation-probability sequences was observed among out-of-frame TCR alpha sequences shared between twins. Abundant cord blood beta clonotypes had fewer insertions, young adult naive repertoires showed a similar but weaker trend, and memory repertoires showed no such trend. Because the same donors could not be followed over many years, the conclusions relied on cross-sectional statistical analysis. Invariant T cells such as MAIT and iNKT could partly confound zero-insertion analyses, though diverse VJ usage argued against this for most clonotypes.

The V and J ends are trimmed by 8 bases and 0 bases, leaving 23 bases between them. Inclusive of the bounding cysteine and phenylalanine, the CDR3 is 19 residues long. Only the CDR3 part of the read is kept: 57 bases, read in frame from the first base. The germline V gene sets CDR1 to SGHTA and CDR2 to FQGTGA. The library was generated by 5' RACE. The data were produced on an Illumina HiSeq 2000. Template switching added a universal primer binding site, and the final cDNA carried a unique molecular identifier that allowed TCR cDNA molecules to be counted accurately. Specific primers in the conserved constant-segment region were used to synthesize first-strand cDNA for the TCR alpha and beta chains. To control for contamination, every cDNA library was double barcoded, receiving both a SMART-Mk sample barcode and Illumina barcodes. TruSeq adapter sequences along with Illumina sample barcodes were introduced in two successive PCR steps. TCR alpha and beta cDNA libraries were sequenced on the Illumina HiSeq platform with custom primers. In the paper's pipeline: MiGEC was used to process raw reads and extract unique molecular identifiers, and MiXCR was used to find CDR3 positions. Recombination models were inferred per individual with the repgenHMM and IGoR tools using an EM algorithm. The analysis of shared clonotypes was done with the tcR package in R, with sharing normalized by the product of cloneset sizes. Out-of-frame nonproductive sequences were analyzed to study raw recombination free of thymic and clonal selection effects. TCRdb ran its own pipeline on the public reads, namely fastp trimming at Q25 and MiXCR clone calling, and kept in-frame beta chains. Rows are combined by CDR3 protein, so each entry shows the most common genes and DNA. What appears here as the V and J calls and clone size reflects TCRdb's work, not the paper's. A total of 400,000 to 550,000 distinct CDR3 sequences appear in this sample, roughly 24% of them only once. Together, the top ten hold about 2.7% of the sample.

These sequences were also reported in another study, on T cells expressing NK-cell markers. The second source states: In sorted CD3+CD56+NKG2C+, CD3+CD56+NKG2C- and CD3+CD56-NKG2C+ T-cell subsets from several donors, TCR beta-chain repertoires were profiled. Of the eight sequenced donors, seven were found to be HCMV-seropositive and one was found to be HCMV-seronegative. To restrict sorting to alphabetaTCR-expressing T cells, an anti-gammadeltaTCR antibody was added in several experiments. For five or six donors, the dominant CD3+CD56+NKG2C+ clonotypes were among the top 10 CD8+ clonotypes and accounted for about 1.0-7.5% of CD8+ T cells. Those dominant clonotypes were again the most abundant among CD3+CD56-NKG2C+ cells in a handful of donors, at roughly 25-65%. It remained unclear whether the expanded NKG2C-expressing T cell clones were specific for HCMV antigens. Randomly selected healthy volunteers, three men and five women, were used as the eight sequenced donors. HCMV-specific IgG was detected in serum with a commercial ELISA kit to determine HCMV serostatus. Reads were demultiplexed and grouped by UMI with MIGEC, and clonotypes were assembled and quantified with MiTCR. To exclude erroneous sequences, any TCR cDNA sequence not supported by at least two reads was discarded. Downstream repertoire analysis used the tcR package, and clonotypes were matched across fractions by CDR3 nucleotide sequence plus V segment. VDJmatch was used to annotate antigen specificity against VDJdb, with one amino acid substitution in CDR3 permitted.

This clonotype was sampled from a woman aged 18-29 years in good health. The chain links TRBV7-3 with TRBJ2-6, and perhaps TRBD1 as D gene, on 5 matching bases. Material for sequencing was CD4+ T cells sorted from blood. The CDR3 has the sequence CASSISASNGASGANVLTF. At the DNA level, the sequence is TGTGCCAGCTCTATTTCCGCGTCAAATGGGGCCTCTGGGGCCAACGTCCTGACTTTC.